This T cell receptor beta chain was sequenced during a study of blood T cells in healthy people across ages. As for the study in general: Template-switching capture recovered about one barcoded beta molecule per two T cells.

V was trimmed by 3 bases and J by 7 bases, leaving 19 bases between them. Per germline, CDR1 SGDLS and CDR2 YYNGEE. This CDR3 has 16 residues. At least 5 micrograms of total RNA were extracted per sample. This clonotype was picked up a small number of times. Through a sample-barcoded 5' primer and a J-beta primer mix, a second PCR was run for roughly 7 to 12 cycles. A tag from a template-switch adaptor with 12 random nucleotides marked each cDNA molecule. Each of the samples gave a minimum of 2.5 million paired-end reads that contained CDR3. TCRdb recomputed calls from the 5' RACE reads with MiXCR, one row per CDR3 protein. This sample has 700,000 or so distinct CDR3 sequences; 40% to 45% occur once, and the top ten carry 25% to 30%.

Sequences were obtained from blood. The TCR comes from a man aged 80 or over in good health. The chain couples TRBV9 to TRBJ1-4; D is ambiguous. This chain's CDR3 is CASSARGQAASEKLFF. CDR3 sequence (DNA): TGTGCCAGCAGCGCCCGCGGGCAGGCGGCCTCTGAAAAACTGTTTTTT.